The clone carrying this T cell receptor beta chain has more than one count but fewer than ten. Its antigen is not identified. This specimen belongs to a study of graft-versus-host responses after intestinal transplantation. Study outcomes and limitations: Allografts of one patient group, those with graft-donor T cell macrochimerism, had high graft-versus-host to host-versus-graft clonal ratios.

This table comes from immunoSEQ multiplex PCR, and its TCRdb copy is limited to in-frame clones, with some not included. The table shows more than 13,000 clones, with almost 70% occurring only once. Deletions cut 5 bases from V and 6 bases from J, with 13 bases between. This CDR3 comprises 13 residues. The V gene's germline CDR1 is SGHTA and CDR2 FQGTGA. Once graft tissue had been processed, intraepithelial and lamina propria lymphocytes were released. The chain couples TRBV7-3 to TRBJ2-5; perhaps D is TRBD1 or TRBD2 (6 bases each). This receptor was taken from a human patient who received an intestinal transplant, so some T cells may come from the graft donor. The material was ileum tissue, obtained approximately 780 days after intestinal transplantation. The CDR3 loop reads CASSRQAGQTQYF. DNA for the CDR3: TGTGCCAGCAGCAGACAGGCGGGGCAGACCCAGTACTTC.